This TCR beta chain derives from a study of blood T cell repertoires in COVID-19. Overall study context: The study counted Cohort 3 donors as recovered given two negative PCRs, clearance, or symptom resolution.

Losses at the gene ends were 4 bases for V and 3 bases for J; bases not matched to a gene: 3. Germline loops: CDR1 SGHRS, CDR2 YFSETQ. CDR3 length: 14 amino acids. TCRdb's table, derived via immunoSEQ multiplex PCR, lists solely in-frame clones and lacks some. The sample includes 330,000 or so clones, around 87% of them seen just once. The TCR comes from a middle-aged man in a cohort exposed to, infected with or recovered from COVID-19 (not recorded which). V is TRBV5-1 and J is TRBJ1-5, with 8 nucleotides matching TRBD1. Sequenced: PBMCs or T cells enriched from blood (not recorded which). The CDR3 nucleotides read TGCGCCAGCAGCGCAGGGGGCAACAATCAGCCCCAGCATTTT. Translation gives CASSAGGNNQPQHF.